The present entry profiles one T cell receptor (beta chain) with its context. What it binds is unknown. This record belongs to a study of cytomegalovirus exposure and HLA in healthy donors. Study-wide findings and caveats: The CMV antigen specificity of a few CMV-associated chains was confirmed through in vitro analysis. Later on, an analysis showed TCR association rates differing by HLA locus, with DRB1 the most and HLA-C the fewest. Reports indicate that TCR beta sequences accurately predicted the HLA-A and HLA-B alleles of most subjects. HLA alleles were associated with roughly 17,000 TCR beta sequences in a later analysis at 0.05 false discovery rate.

Primers for the PCR totalled 60 Vbeta and 13 Jbeta. Clones were read by immunoSEQ multiplex PCR, and TCRdb kept only the in-frame ones, dropping some. The sample comprises 60,000 to 95,000 clones, roughly 84% of which are singletons, and over 15% rests with the top ten. CDR3 length equals 14 residues. The trim removed 3 bases at V and 9 bases at J, leaving 5 bases unmatched. Looked up from germline, CDR1 is SEHNR and CDR2 is FQNEAQ (reference sequence). This chain links TRBV7-9 with TRBJ2-2; TRBD1 agrees at 9 bases. The sequencing input was PBMCs. The sequence was obtained from a man aged 70-80 years in good health and CMV-seropositive. In nucleotides, the CDR3 is TGTGCCAGCAGCTTGGGGACAGGGCTAAGGGAGCTGTTTTTT. It yields the protein CASSLGTGLRELFF.